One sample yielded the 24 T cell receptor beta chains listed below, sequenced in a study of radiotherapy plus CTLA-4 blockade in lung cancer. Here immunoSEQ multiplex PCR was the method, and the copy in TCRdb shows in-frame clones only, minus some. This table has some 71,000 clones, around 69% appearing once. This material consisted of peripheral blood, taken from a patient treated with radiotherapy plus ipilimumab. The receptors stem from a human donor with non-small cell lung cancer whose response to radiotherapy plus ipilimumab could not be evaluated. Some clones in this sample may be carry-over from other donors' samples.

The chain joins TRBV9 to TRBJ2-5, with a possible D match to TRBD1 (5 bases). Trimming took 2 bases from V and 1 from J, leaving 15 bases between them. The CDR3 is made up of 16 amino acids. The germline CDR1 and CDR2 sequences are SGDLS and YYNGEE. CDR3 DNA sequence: TGTGCCAGCAGCGTCTTTCCGAGGCAGGGCCAAGAGACCCAGTACTTC. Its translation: CASSVFPRQGQETQYF.

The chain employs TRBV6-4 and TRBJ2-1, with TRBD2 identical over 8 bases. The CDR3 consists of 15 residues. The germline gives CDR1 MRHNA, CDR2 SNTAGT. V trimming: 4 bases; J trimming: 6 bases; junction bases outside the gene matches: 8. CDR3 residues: CASSGAGGVGNEQFF. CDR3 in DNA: TGTGCCAGCAGTGGGGCGGGGGGTGTCGGCAATGAGCAGTTCTTC.

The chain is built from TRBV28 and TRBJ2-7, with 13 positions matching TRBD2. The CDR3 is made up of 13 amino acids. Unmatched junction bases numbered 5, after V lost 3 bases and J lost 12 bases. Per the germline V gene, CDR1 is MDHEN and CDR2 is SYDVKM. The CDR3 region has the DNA TGTGCCAGCAGTTTCGGGACTAGCGGGGCGGGGTACTTC. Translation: CASSFGTSGAGYF. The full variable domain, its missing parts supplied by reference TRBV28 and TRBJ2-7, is DVKVTQSSRYLVKRTGEKVFLECVQDMDHENMFWYRQDPGLGLRLIYFSYDVKMKEKGDIPEGYSVSREKKERFSLILESASTNQTSMYLCASSFGTSGAGYFGPGTRLTVT.

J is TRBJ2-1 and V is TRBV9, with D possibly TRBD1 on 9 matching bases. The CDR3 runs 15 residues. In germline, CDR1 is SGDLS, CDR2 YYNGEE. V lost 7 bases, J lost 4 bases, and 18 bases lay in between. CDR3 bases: TGTGCCAGCGCGGGGGGACAGGGTGGATACAATGAGCAGTTCTTC. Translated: CASAGGQGGYNEQFF.

The CDR3 bases are TGCGCCAGCAGCCGTCCCCGCGGGGGCGGGGAGCTGTTTTTT. Amino acid sequence: CASSRPRGGGELFF. The chain couples TRBV4-3 to TRBJ2-2; TRBD2 aligns across 7 bases. This CDR3 contains 14 residues. Germline loops: CDR1 LGHNA, CDR2 YSLEER. V gave up 4 bases and J gave up 7 bases; unmatched junction bases: 6.

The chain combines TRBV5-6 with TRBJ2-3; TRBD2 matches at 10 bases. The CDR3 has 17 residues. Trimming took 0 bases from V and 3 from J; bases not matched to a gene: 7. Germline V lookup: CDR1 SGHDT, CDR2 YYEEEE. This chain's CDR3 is CASSLVPSGGLTDTQYF. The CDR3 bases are TGTGCCAGCAGCTTGGTCCCTAGCGGGGGACTTACAGATACGCAGTATTTT. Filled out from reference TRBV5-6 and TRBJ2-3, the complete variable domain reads DAGVTQSPTHLIKTRGQQVTLRCSPKSGHDTVSWYQQALGQGPQFIFQYYEEEERQRGNFPDRFSGHQFPNYSSELNVNALLLGDSALYLCASSLVPSGGLTDTQYFGPGTRLTVL.

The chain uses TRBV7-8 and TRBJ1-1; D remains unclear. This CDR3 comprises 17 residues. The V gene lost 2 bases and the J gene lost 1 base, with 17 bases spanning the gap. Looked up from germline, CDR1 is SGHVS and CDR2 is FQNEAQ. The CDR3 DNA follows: TGTGCCAGCAGCTTACGGAGGATGGCGGCCGCGAACACTGAAGCTTTCTTT. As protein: CASSLRRMAAANTEAFF. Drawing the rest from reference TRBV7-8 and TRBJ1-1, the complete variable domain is GAGVSQSPRYKVAKRGQDVALRCDPISGHVSLFWYQQALGQGPEFLTYFQNEAQLDKSGLPSDRFFAERPEGSVSTLKIQRTQQEDSAVYLCASSLRRMAAANTEAFFGQGTRLTVV.

The CDR3 here is CASSLDSREVGYTF. The CDR3 DNA reads TGTGCCAGCAGCTTAGATAGCAGGGAGGTTGGCTACACCTTC. V and J are TRBV7-9 and TRBJ1-2, with a weak D call TRBD1 (5 bases). Trimming took off 1 base at V and 7 bases at J, with 13 bases between the two ends. The CDR3 has 14 amino acids. Germline CDR1 SEHNR, CDR2 FQNEAQ (reference sequence). Using reference TRBV7-9 and TRBJ1-2 for the parts outside the CDR3, the full variable domain is DTGVSQNPRHKITKRGQNVTFRCDPISEHNRLYWYRQTLGQGPEFLTYFQNEAQLEKSRLLSDRFSAERPKGSFSTLEIQRTEQGDSAMYLCASSLDSREVGYTFGSGTRLTVV.

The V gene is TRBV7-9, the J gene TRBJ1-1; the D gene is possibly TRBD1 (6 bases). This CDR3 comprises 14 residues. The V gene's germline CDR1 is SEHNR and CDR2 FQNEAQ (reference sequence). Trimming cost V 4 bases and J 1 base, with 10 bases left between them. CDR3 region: CASSSQGKNTEAFF. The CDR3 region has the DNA TGTGCCAGCAGCTCGCAGGGGAAGAACACTGAAGCTTTCTTT.

CDR3 loop: CATSATGHQETQYF. The DNA for the CDR3 is TGTGCCACCTCGGCTACAGGGCATCAAGAGACCCAGTACTTC. This chain uses TRBV6-5 with TRBJ2-5; D may be TRBD1 (6 bases). Germline V gives CDR1 MNHEY, CDR2 SVGAGI. V was shortened by 10 bases and J by 2 bases, with 17 bases between the two germline ends. This CDR3 is built from 14 residues.

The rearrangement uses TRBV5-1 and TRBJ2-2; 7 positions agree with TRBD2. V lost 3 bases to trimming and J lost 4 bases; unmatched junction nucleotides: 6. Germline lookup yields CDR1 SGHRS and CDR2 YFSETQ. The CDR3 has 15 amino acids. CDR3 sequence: CASSWELASTGELFF. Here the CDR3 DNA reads TGCGCCAGCAGCTGGGAACTAGCGAGCACCGGGGAGCTGTTTTTT.

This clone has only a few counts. CDR3 protein: CASSRDSNQPQHF. The CDR3 DNA follows: TGTGCCAGTTCACGCGATAGCAATCAGCCCCAGCATTTT. The chain links TRBV9 to TRBJ1-5; D uncertain. CDR3 length: 13 amino acids. CDR1 is SGDLS and CDR2 is YYNGEE in the germline V gene. Trimming took off 8 bases at V and 0 bases at J, with 9 bases between the two ends.

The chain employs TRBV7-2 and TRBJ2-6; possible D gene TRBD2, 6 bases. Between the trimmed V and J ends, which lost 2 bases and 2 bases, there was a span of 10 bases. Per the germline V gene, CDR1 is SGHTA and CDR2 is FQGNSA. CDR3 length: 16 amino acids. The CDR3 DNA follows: TGTGCCAGCAGCTTATCCGGCGGGGCTGGGGCCAACGTCCTGACTTTC. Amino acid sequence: CASSLSGGAGANVLTF.

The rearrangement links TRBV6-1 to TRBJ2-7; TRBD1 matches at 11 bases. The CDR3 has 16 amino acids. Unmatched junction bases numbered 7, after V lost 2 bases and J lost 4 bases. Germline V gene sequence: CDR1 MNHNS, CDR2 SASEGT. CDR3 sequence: CASSERRTGGRYEQYF. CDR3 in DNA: TGTGCCAGCAGTGAAAGGAGGACAGGGGGCAGGTACGAGCAGTACTTC.

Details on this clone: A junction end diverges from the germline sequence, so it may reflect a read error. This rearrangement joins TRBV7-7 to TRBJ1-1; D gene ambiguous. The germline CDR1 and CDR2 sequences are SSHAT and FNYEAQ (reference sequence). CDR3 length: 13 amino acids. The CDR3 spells CASSFGLNTEAFF. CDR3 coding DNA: TGTGCTAGCAGCTTCGGGTTGAACACTGAAGCTTTCTTT. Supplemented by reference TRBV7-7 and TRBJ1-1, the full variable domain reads GAGVSQSPRYKVTKRGQDVTLRCDPISSHATLYWYQQALGQGPEFLTYFNYEAQPDKSGLPSDRFSAERPEGSISTLTIQRTEQRDSAMYRCASSFGLNTEAFFGQGTRLTVV.

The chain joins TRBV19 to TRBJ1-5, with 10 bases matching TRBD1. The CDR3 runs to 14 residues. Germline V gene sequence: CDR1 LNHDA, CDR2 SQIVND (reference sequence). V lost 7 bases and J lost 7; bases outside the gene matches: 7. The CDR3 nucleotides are TGTGCCAGTAACCGGGACAGGGGAAGCCAGCCCCAGCATTTT. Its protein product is CASNRDRGSQPQHF.

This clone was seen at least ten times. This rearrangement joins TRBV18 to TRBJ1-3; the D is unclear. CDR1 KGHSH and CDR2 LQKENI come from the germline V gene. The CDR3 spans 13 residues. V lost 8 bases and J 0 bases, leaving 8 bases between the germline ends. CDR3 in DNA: TGTGCCAGCCGACTGAGCTCTGGAAACACCATATATTTT. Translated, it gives CASRLSSGNTIYF.

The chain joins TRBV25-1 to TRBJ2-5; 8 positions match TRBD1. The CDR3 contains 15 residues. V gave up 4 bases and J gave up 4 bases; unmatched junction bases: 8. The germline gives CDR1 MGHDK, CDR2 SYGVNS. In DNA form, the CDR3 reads TGTGCCAGCAGTGTCGACAGGGGTGGGAGAGAGACCCAGTACTTC. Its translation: CASSVDRGGRETQYF.

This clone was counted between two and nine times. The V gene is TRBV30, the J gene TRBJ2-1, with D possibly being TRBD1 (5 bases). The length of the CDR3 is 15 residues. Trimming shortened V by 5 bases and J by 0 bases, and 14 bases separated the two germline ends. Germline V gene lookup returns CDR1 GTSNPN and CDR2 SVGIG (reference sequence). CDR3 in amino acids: CAWQQGSDSYNEQFF. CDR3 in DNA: TGTGCCTGGCAGCAGGGTTCCGACTCCTACAATGAGCAGTTCTTC.

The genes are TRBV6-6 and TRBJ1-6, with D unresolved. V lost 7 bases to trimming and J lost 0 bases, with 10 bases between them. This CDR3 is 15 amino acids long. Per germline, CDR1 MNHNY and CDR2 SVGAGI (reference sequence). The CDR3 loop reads CASIARSSYNSPLHF. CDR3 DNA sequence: TGTGCCAGCATCGCGAGGAGCTCCTATAATTCACCCCTCCACTTT.

DNA for the CDR3: TGTGCCAGCATTCAAGGGGGCACGAACACTGAAGCTTTCTTT. Protein: CASIQGGTNTEAFF. The chain employs TRBV2 and TRBJ1-1, with TRBD1 matching over 7 bases. The trim removed 7 bases at V and 1 base at J, leaving 6 bases unmatched. This CDR3 has 14 amino acids. CDR1 and CDR2 (germline): SNHLY, FYNNEI.

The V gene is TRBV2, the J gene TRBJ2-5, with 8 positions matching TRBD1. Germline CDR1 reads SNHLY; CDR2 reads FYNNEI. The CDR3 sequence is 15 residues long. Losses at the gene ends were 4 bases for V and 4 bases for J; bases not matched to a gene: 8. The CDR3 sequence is CASSGTGLGVETQYF. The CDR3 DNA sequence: TGTGCCAGCAGTGGGACAGGGTTGGGTGTAGAGACCCAGTACTTC.

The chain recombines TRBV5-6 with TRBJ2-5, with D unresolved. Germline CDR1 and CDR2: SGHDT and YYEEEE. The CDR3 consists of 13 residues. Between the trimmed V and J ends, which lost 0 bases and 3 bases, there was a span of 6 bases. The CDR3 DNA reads TGTGCCAGCAGCTTGGCAAATGAAGAGACCCAGTACTTC. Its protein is CASSLANEETQYF.

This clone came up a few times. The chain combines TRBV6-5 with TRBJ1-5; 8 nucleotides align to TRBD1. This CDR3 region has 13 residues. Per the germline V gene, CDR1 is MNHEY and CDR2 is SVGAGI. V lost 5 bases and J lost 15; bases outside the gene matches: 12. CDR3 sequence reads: CASSTGGSRDWHF. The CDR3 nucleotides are TGTGCCAGCAGTACAGGGGGATCAAGAGATTGGCATTTT.